Sequencing of this T cell receptor (beta chain) was carried out in a study of shared clonotypes between healthy human individuals. This clone has just one count. As yet, its antigen is unknown. Study-wide points: Sample collection involved blood only; tissue repertoires are likely different.

TCRdb keeps only in-frame clones here, not all; method: immunoSEQ multiplex PCR. The table lists roughly 500,000 clones, less than 80% of them singletons. V shed 3 bases, J shed 0 bases, and the junction held 3 bases outside the gene matches. The germline CDR1 and CDR2 sequences are SGHTA and FQGNSA. CDR3 size: 17 residues. The sample consisted of PBMCs. The TCR sequence derives from a woman aged 40 to 50 in good health. Some clones in this sample may be carry-over from other donors' samples. The chain joins TRBV7-2 to TRBJ2-6, with TRBD2 identical over 9 bases. The CDR3 sequence: CASSLGTSRSGANVLTF. The CDR3 DNA follows: TGTGCCAGCAGCTTGGGGACTAGCCGCTCTGGGGCCAACGTCCTGACTTTC.